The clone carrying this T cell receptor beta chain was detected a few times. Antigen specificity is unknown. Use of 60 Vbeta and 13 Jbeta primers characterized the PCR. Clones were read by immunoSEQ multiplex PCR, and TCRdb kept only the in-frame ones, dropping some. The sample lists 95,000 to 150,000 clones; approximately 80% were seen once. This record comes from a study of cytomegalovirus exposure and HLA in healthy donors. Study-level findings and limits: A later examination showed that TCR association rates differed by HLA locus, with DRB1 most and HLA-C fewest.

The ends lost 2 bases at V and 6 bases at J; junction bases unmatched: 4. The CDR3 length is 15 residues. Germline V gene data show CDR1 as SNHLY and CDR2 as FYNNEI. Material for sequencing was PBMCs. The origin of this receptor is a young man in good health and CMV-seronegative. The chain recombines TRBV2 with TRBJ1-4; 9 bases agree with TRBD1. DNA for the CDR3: TGTGCCAGCAGTGAAAGGGGACAGGGTCATGAAAAACTGTTTTTT. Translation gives CASSERGQGHEKLFF.